This entry features one T cell receptor beta chain sequence. The data stem from a study of CD8 T cells in Susac syndrome. TCR beta sequencing was performed on blood CD8+ and CD4+ T cells. The authors negatively isolated CD8+ and CD4+ T cells and FACS-enriched TEMRA cells. A quantity of about 0.5 to 1 ug RNA underwent reverse transcription using random hexamers. The authors amplified TCR beta CDR3 across 54 Vbeta and 13 Jbeta using immunoSEQ multiplex PCR. Via MiXCR, TCRdb re-called the immunoSEQ multiplex PCR reads, giving one row per CDR3 protein. The data contain 200,000 to 300,000 distinct CDR3 sequences, roughly 93% of them singletons. The material sequenced was CD4+ T cells from PBMCs. This clonotype originated in a human donor with multiple sclerosis.

The CDR3 sequence is CASSHSTRGSSGNTIYF. CDR3 coding DNA: TGTGCCAGCAGCCATAGTACCCGTGGTTCCTCTGGAAACACCATATATTTT. V gene TRBV3-1 combines with J gene TRBJ1-3; D not resolved. There are 17 residues in the CDR3. Germline V gives CDR1 LGHDT, CDR2 YNNKEL (reference sequence). V was shortened by 3 bases and J by 0 bases, with 15 bases between the two germline ends.